These 16 T cell receptor beta chains were sequenced from one sample in a study of blood T cell repertoires in COVID-19. Libraries were prepared by immunoSEQ multiplex PCR; TCRdb keeps only in-frame clonotypes and omits some of them. This sample carries 94,000 or so clones, around 80% of them seen once, and the ten largest clones take 25%. The sequencing sample was made of peripheral blood. These receptors originate from a man between 60 and 75 years old with acute or convalescent COVID-19.

The chain combines TRBV7-3 with TRBJ2-1; 10 bases agree with TRBD2. V shed 2 bases and J 2 bases; nucleotides not matched to a gene: 3. Germline lookup yields CDR1 SGHTA and CDR2 FQGTGA. CDR3 length equals 16 residues. Written as DNA, the CDR3 is TGTGCCAGCAGCTTATTCCTAGCGGGGGCCTACAATGAGCAGTTCTTC. It is translated as CASSLFLAGAYNEQFF.

V is TRBV7-2 and J is TRBJ2-1; possibly TRBD2 for D (6 bases). CDR3 length: 15 residues. V gave up 1 base and J gave up 4 bases, with 11 bases separating them. Germline loops: CDR1 SGHTA, CDR2 FQGNSA. CDR3 DNA sequence: TGTGCCAGCAGCTTAGACAGCGGGCTATACAATGAGCAGTTCTTC. This translates into CASSLDSGLYNEQFF. Full variable domain (missing parts from reference TRBV7-2 and TRBJ2-1): GAGVSQSPSNKVTEKGKDVELRCDPISGHTALYWYRQSLGQGLEFLIYFQGNSAPDKSGLPSDRFSAERTGGSVSTLTIQRTQQEDSAVYLCASSLDSGLYNEQFFGPGTRLTVL.

The chain uses TRBV12-5 and TRBJ2-1; TRBD1 agrees at 7 bases. Looked up from germline, CDR1 is LGHNT and CDR2 is FRNRAP. Germline trimming cut 4 bases from V and 6 bases from J; bases unmatched to any gene: 12. This CDR3 comprises 16 residues. As DNA, the CDR3 is TGTGCTAGTGGTTCTCTCCCGGGACAGCTTTTCAATGAGCAGTTCTTC. It specifies CASGSLPGQLFNEQFF.

The CDR3 sequence: CASSISPVGNTIYF. The CDR3 DNA reads as TGTGCCAGCAGCATTTCCCCAGTGGGAAACACCATATATTTT. The chain carries TRBV28 and TRBJ1-3, with D hard to call. Trimming shortened V by 6 bases and J by 4 bases, and 13 bases separated the two germline ends. The CDR3 is 14 residues long. Looked up from germline, CDR1 is MDHEN and CDR2 is SYDVKM. The variable domain in full, completed from reference TRBV28 and TRBJ1-3, reads DVKVTQSSRYLVKRTGEKVFLECVQDMDHENMFWYRQDPGLGLRLIYFSYDVKMKEKGDIPEGYSVSREKKERFSLILESASTNQTSMYLCASSISPVGNTIYFGEGSWLTVV.

A word on this clone: Other DNA sequences in the sample encode the same CDR3. The chain employs TRBV5-1 and TRBJ1-4, with 9 positions matching TRBD1. The J segment lost 7 bases and the V segment lost 0 bases, leaving 1 base of the junction unmatched. The CDR3 has 14 residues. The V gene's germline CDR1 is SGHRS and CDR2 YFSETQ. CDR3 coding DNA: TGCGCCAGCAGCTTGGGACAGGGGGGTGAAAAACTGTTTTTT. This translates into CASSLGQGGEKLFF.

V gene TRBV6-6 combines with J gene TRBJ1-2; the match to TRBD1 covers 10 bases. With V trimmed by 7 bases and J by 7 bases, 12 bases remained unmatched. The CDR3 consists of 15 residues. Germline CDR1 reads MNHNY; CDR2 reads SVGAGI (reference sequence). The CDR3 nucleotides read TGTGCCAGCAAAACGGACAGGGGGTCGAATCGTGGCTACACCTTC. This sequence encodes CASKTDRGSNRGYTF.

The rearrangement joins TRBV6-7 to TRBJ2-1, with TRBD1 matching 9 bases. TRBV6-7 is assigned to the ORF class and has an uncertain function. This CDR3 region has 15 residues. With 5 bases clipped from V and 8 bases from J, the junction kept 10 bases outside the gene matches. The CDR3 protein is CASSNPRDRVHEQFF. DNA for the CDR3: TGTGCCAGCAGTAACCCCCGGGACAGGGTCCATGAGCAGTTCTTC.

This rearrangement joins TRBV29-1 to TRBJ2-2, with D uncertain. Looked up from germline, CDR1 is SQVTM and CDR2 is ANQGSEA. The CDR3 consists of 12 residues. Trimming took off 4 bases at V and 7 bases at J, with 10 bases between the two ends. The CDR3 region is CSVGQELGELFF. The CDR3 nucleotides are TGCAGCGTTGGCCAGGAACTCGGGGAGCTGTTTTTT.

This clone appeared a single time. V usage is TRBV29-1 and J usage is TRBJ2-2; 8 bases fit TRBD1. Germline CDR1 and CDR2: SQVTM and ANQGSEA. The CDR3 covers 11 residues. After removal of 6 bases from V and 6 bases from J, the junction contained 0 bases not matched to a gene. The CDR3 is CSVGQAGELFF. The CDR3 DNA reads TGCAGCGTGGGACAGGCCGGGGAGCTGTTTTTT.

The chain links TRBV5-6 to TRBJ1-1; 9 nucleotides align to TRBD1. The CDR3 consists of 15 residues. After removal of 4 bases from V and 1 base from J, the junction contained 5 bases not matched to a gene. From germline, CDR1 is SGHDT and CDR2 YYEEEE. CDR3 protein: CASSGGTGKNTEAFF. CDR3 in DNA: TGTGCCAGCAGCGGGGGGACAGGGAAGAACACTGAAGCTTTCTTT.

This clone appeared once. The rearrangement uses TRBV7-8 and TRBJ1-1; D unresolved. The CDR3 consists of 16 residues. The germline CDR1 and CDR2 sequences are SGHVS and FQNEAQ. Trimming took 1 base from V and 0 from J, leaving 12 bases between them. DNA of the CDR3: TGTGCCAGCAGCTTAGTGGTTGGGCAGTTGAACACTGAAGCTTTCTTT. Its protein is CASSLVVGQLNTEAFF.

The genes are TRBV7-3 and TRBJ1-6, with 8 bases identical to TRBD1. Germline CDR1 reads SGHTA; CDR2 reads FQGTGA. The CDR3 runs to 16 residues. V was pared by 1 base and J by 9 bases, with 8 bases of the junction left unmatched. This CDR3 is CASSLNPQGAGSPLHF. The CDR3 DNA reads TGTGCCAGCAGCTTAAATCCTCAGGGGGCAGGTTCACCCCTCCACTTT.

This chain uses TRBV3-1 (or the pseudogene TRBV3-2) with TRBJ1-4; 10 bases line up with TRBD1. V shed 1 base, J shed 6 bases, and the junction held 2 bases outside the gene matches. The CDR3 spans 15 residues. Germline loops: CDR1 LGHDT, CDR2 YNNKEL (reference sequence). In nucleotides, the CDR3 is TGTGCCAGCAGCCAAGCCGGGACAGGGGATGAAAAACTGTTTTTT. It is translated as CASSQAGTGDEKLFF.

The chain employs TRBV9 and TRBJ2-2, with unresolved D. The CDR3 runs to 14 residues. Germline lookup yields CDR1 SGDLS and CDR2 YYNGEE. Between the trimmed V and J ends, which lost 4 bases and 2 bases, there was a span of 9 bases. The CDR3 DNA follows: TGTGCCAGCAGCCCCGCCCTAAACACCGGGGAGCTGTTTTTT. Protein product: CASSPALNTGELFF.

The chain couples TRBV19 to TRBJ2-5; D call uncertain. Trimming took off 3 bases at V and 1 base at J, with 12 bases between the two ends. Germline loops: CDR1 LNHDA, CDR2 SQIVND (reference sequence). This CDR3 region has 15 residues. CDR3: CASSISSRLQETQYF. The CDR3 DNA reads TGTGCCAGTAGTATTTCTAGTAGGCTCCAAGAGACCCAGTACTTC.

On this clone: An end of the junction differs from the germline gene, which may be a read error. This sequence joins TRBV10-1 and TRBJ2-2, with 9 nucleotides matching TRBD2. CDR3 length: 18 amino acids. Germline V lookup: CDR1 WNHNN, CDR2 SYGVQD (reference sequence). CDR3 sequence reads: CASPQQRGERREHRGAVF. Here the CDR3 DNA reads TGCGCCAGCCCTCAACAGCGGGGGGAAAGACGCGAACACCGGGGAGCTGTTTTT.